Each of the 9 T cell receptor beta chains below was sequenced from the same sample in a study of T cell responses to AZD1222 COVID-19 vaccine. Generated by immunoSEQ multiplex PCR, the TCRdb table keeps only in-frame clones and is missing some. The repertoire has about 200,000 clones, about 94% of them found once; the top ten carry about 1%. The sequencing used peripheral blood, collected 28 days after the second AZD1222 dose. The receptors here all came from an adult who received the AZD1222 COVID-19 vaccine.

The CDR3 spells CASSLGALAGTTDTQYF. CDR3 bases: TGTGCCAGCAGCTTAGGAGCACTAGCGGGGACCACAGATACGCAGTATTTT. V and J are TRBV11-2 and TRBJ2-3; 10 bases line up with TRBD2. Germline loops: CDR1 SGHAT, CDR2 FQNNGV. The CDR3 consists of 17 residues. The V gene end was trimmed by 1 base and the J gene end by 2 bases; junction bases not matched to a gene: 6.

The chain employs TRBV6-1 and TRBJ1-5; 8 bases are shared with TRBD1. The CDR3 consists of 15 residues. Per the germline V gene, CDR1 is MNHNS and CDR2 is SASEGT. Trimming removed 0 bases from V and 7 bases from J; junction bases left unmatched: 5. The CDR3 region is CASSEADRGAQPQHF. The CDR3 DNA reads TGTGCCAGCAGTGAAGCCGACAGGGGAGCCCAGCCCCAGCATTTT.

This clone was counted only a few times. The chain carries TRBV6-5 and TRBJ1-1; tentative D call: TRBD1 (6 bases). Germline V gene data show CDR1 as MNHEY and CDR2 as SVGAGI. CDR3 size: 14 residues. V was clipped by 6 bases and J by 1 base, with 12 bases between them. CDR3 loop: CASRRLQGNTEAFF. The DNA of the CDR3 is TGTGCCAGCAGACGCCTACAGGGGAACACTGAAGCTTTCTTT.

The CDR3 nucleotides read TGTGCCAGCAGCCCGATGGGAGGACTCCCCCGGGGCTACACCTTC. Translating gives CASSPMGGLPRGYTF. This chain links TRBV7-3 with TRBJ1-2; D is uncertain. V was pared by 5 bases and J by 8 bases, with 21 bases between. The germline CDR1 and CDR2 sequences are SGHTA and FQGTGA. The CDR3 is made up of 15 amino acids.

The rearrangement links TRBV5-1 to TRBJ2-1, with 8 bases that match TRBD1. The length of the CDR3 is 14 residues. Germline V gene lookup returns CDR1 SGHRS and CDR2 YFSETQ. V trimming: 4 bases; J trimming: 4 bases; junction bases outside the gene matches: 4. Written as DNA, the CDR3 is TGCGCCAGCAGCAGGGGACAGGAATACAATGAGCAGTTCTTC. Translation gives CASSRGQEYNEQFF.

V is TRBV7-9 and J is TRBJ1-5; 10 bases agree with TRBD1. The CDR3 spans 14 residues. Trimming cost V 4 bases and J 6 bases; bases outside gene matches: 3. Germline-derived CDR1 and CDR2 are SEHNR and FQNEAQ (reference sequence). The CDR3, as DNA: TGTGCCAGCAGCTCCGGACAGGGGGGTCAGCCCCAGCATTTT. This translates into CASSSGQGGQPQHF.

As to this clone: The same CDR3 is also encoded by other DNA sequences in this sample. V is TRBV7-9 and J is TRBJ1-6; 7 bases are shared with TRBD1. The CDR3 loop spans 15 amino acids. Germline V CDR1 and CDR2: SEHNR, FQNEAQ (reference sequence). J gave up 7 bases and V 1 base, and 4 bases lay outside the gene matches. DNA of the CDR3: TGTGCCAGCAGCTTAGGTGGGACAGAGAATTCACCCCTCCACTTT. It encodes CASSLGGTENSPLHF.

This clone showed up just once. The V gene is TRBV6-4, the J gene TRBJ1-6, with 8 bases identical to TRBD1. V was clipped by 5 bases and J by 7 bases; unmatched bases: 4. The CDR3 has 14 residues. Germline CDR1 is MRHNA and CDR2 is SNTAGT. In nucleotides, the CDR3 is TGTGCCAGCAGTCCGACAGGGGTCAATTCACCCCTCCACTTT. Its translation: CASSPTGVNSPLHF.

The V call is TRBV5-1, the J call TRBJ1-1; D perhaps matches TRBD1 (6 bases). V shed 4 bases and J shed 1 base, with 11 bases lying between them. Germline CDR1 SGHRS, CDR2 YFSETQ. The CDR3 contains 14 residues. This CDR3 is CASSQTGRNTEAFF. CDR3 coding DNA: TGCGCCAGCAGCCAAACAGGGCGGAACACTGAAGCTTTCTTT.